This T cell receptor beta chain was identified during a study of T cell responses to AZD1222 COVID-19 vaccine. Study outcomes and limitations: Baseline serology detected seropositivity in only six or seven AZD1222 recipients.

Assay used: immunoSEQ multiplex PCR; TCRdb lists only in-frame clones, some missing. This sample carries about 120,000 clones, 90% of them seen once, and the ten largest clones take 4.2%. Concerning this clone: The antigen is unknown.

The V end was cut by 5 bases, the J end by 2 bases, with 16 bases between. The CDR3 has 15 residues. Germline V gene sequence: CDR1 SGHRS, CDR2 YFSETQ. The clonotype was recovered from an adult who received the MenACWY meningococcal vaccine as a control. The chain joins TRBV5-1 to TRBJ2-5; possibly TRBD2 for D (6 bases). This specimen was peripheral blood, taken 28 days after the second dose of the MenACWY control vaccine. CDR3 sequence reads: CASSLVPGTQETQYF. The CDR3 DNA sequence: TGCGCCAGCAGTCTTGTTCCAGGGACTCAAGAGACCCAGTACTTC.